The 7 T cell receptor beta chains listed next were all sequenced from one sample in a study of blood T cell repertoires in COVID-19. Assay used: immunoSEQ multiplex PCR; TCRdb lists only in-frame clones, some missing. The sample contains 140,000 or so clones, roughly nine tenths of which appear only once. The source material was peripheral blood. The source of these receptors is a woman aged 60-70 years with active COVID-19.

The CDR3 nucleotides read TGTGCCAGCAGCTTTCTAGCGGGAGGCCATCAGGGTACGCAGTATTTT. Its translation: CASSFLAGGHQGTQYF. This chain joins TRBV11-3 and TRBJ2-3; 11 nucleotides align to TRBD2. J was trimmed by 8 bases and V by 3 bases; bases with no gene match: 10. Germline CDR1 reads SGHNT; CDR2 reads YENEEA. This CDR3 spans 16 amino acids.

V and J are TRBV4-2 and TRBJ1-2, with a tentative D call TRBD1 (5 bases). Trimming removed 4 bases from V and 6 bases from J, with 24 bases in between. Germline-derived CDR1 and CDR2 are LGHNA and YNFKEQ. The CDR3 is 17 amino acids. CDR3 amino acids: CASSPVGGDGGVHGYTF. The DNA for the CDR3 is TGTGCCAGCAGCCCAGTAGGAGGGGACGGGGGGGTACATGGCTACACCTTC.

The rearrangement joins TRBV18 to TRBJ1-1; D gene uncertain. Trimming removed 3 bases from V and 7 bases from J, with 12 bases in between. This CDR3 has 13 residues. Per the germline V gene, CDR1 is KGHSH and CDR2 is LQKENI. CDR3 region: CASSPSVSSEAFF. In DNA, the CDR3 is TGTGCCAGCTCACCCTCTGTGTCGAGTGAAGCTTTCTTT.

The chain combines TRBV2 with TRBJ1-2; weak D call: TRBD1 (6 bases). Per the germline V gene, CDR1 is SNHLY and CDR2 is FYNNEI. Trimming cost V 4 bases and J 2 bases, with 8 bases left between them. The CDR3 is 13 residues long. The CDR3 loop reads CASSVRGNYGYTF. The CDR3, as DNA: TGTGCCAGCAGTGTCAGGGGAAACTATGGCTACACCTTC.

The CDR3 DNA is TGTGCCAGCAGCCCATCGGGGGCCTACAATGAGCAGTTCTTC. It codes for CASSPSGAYNEQFF. The chain is built from TRBV7-2 and TRBJ2-1; D possibly corresponds to TRBD2 (6 bases). The CDR3 covers 14 residues. V lost 5 bases and J lost 2, with 10 bases in between. Germline V gene sequence: CDR1 SGHTA, CDR2 FQGNSA.

This clone occurred once. The gene calls are TRBV10-2 and TRBJ2-1, with 13 positions matching TRBD2. The germline CDR1 and CDR2 sequences are WSHSY and SAAADI. The CDR3 runs to 14 residues. Trimming took 6 bases from V and 9 from J; bases not matched to a gene: 5. The CDR3 is CASSGLAGEVEQFF. The CDR3 DNA reads TGCGCCAGCAGCGGACTAGCGGGAGAGGTTGAGCAGTTCTTC.

The chain links TRBV28 to TRBJ2-5, with TRBD1 identical over 7 bases. Germline CDR1 reads MDHEN; CDR2 reads SYDVKM. V dropped 2 bases and J dropped 1; count of bases not matched to a gene: 4. The CDR3 is made up of 15 amino acids. The CDR3 loop is CASSLADRAQETQYF. CDR3 coding DNA: TGTGCCAGCAGTTTAGCTGACAGGGCCCAAGAGACCCAGTACTTC.